The text below deals with one T cell receptor (beta chain). Its antigen is not known. Germline lookup yields CDR1 SGHTA and CDR2 FQGTGA. The ends were cut back, 5 bases at V and 5 bases at J, with 8 bases in the middle. CDR3 size: 12 residues. The entry originates in a study of T cell responses to AZD1222 COVID-19 vaccine. About the research overall: Second-dose recipients at about 4 or about 12 weeks were treated as one pooled group. Whole-study findings and limits: Within unmutated variant regions lay the reported targets of nearly half of spike-specific TCRs. No day 14 peak samples; only post-peak repertoires were characterized.

Repertoires were generated with immunoSEQ multiplex PCR, while TCRdb's copy carries only in-frame clones and drops some. This sample yields some 96,000 clones, of which approximately 88% are seen a single time; less than 3.5% belongs to the top ten. J is TRBJ2-3 and V is TRBV7-3; no definite D call. This clonotype originated in an adult in good health. The material was peripheral blood, obtained on day 0 of AZD1222 vaccination. CDR3 amino acids: CASSVTRDTQYF. DNA for the CDR3: TGTGCCAGCAGCGTGACCCGAGATACGCAGTATTTT.